Listed here are 11 T cell receptor beta chains from one sample, sequenced in a study of shared clonotypes between healthy human individuals. Profiling relied on immunoSEQ multiplex PCR, and the TCRdb table lists in-frame clones only, not all of them. The sample yields approximately 2.3 million clones, about 92% seen once. The specimen was naive CD4+ T cells from PBMCs. Documented subset: CD45RA+ positively selected. These receptors were obtained from a man aged 18-30 years in good health. Some clones in this sample may be carry-over from other donors' samples.

The V call is TRBV6-6, the J call TRBJ2-1, with TRBD1 matching 9 bases. The germline gives CDR1 MNHNY, CDR2 SVGAGI (reference sequence). V trimming: 0 bases; J trimming: 7 bases; junction bases outside the gene matches: 4. CDR3 length: 15 residues. CDR3 bases: TGTGCCAGCAGTTACTCCGGGACAGGGTATAATGAGCAGTTCTTC. This codes for CASSYSGTGYNEQFF.

The chain joins TRBV4-1 to TRBJ2-1, with 8 nucleotides matching TRBD2. The CDR3 has 20 amino acids. The J segment lost 0 bases and the V segment lost 1 base, leaving 14 bases of the junction unmatched. Germline CDR1 is MGHRA and CDR2 is YSYEKL. The CDR3: CASSQGPVAGKLSSYNEQFF. CDR3 DNA sequence: TGCGCCAGCAGCCAAGGTCCTGTAGCGGGGAAACTTAGCTCCTACAATGAGCAGTTCTTC.

The chain has TRBV6-5 and TRBJ1-2; weak D call: TRBD1 (5 bases). Germline lookup yields CDR1 MNHEY and CDR2 SVGAGI. Trimming removed 2 bases from V and 4 bases from J, with 11 bases in between. The CDR3 has 14 amino acids. The CDR3 DNA follows: TGTGCCAGCAGTTACCAGGGTAATGGCTATGGCTACACCTTC. As protein: CASSYQGNGYGYTF.

The chain has TRBV4-3 and TRBJ2-7; unclear D gene. This CDR3 has 16 residues. V dropped 0 bases and J dropped 5 bases, with 17 bases sitting between them. Germline CDR1 and CDR2: LGHNA and YSLEER. CDR3 DNA sequence: TGCGCCAGCAGCCAAGATCGGAGCAGCGCAGGCCACGAGCAGTACTTC. Its protein product is CASSQDRSSAGHEQYF.

The chain is built from TRBV7-8 and TRBJ1-5; D remains ambiguous. V shed 1 base and J shed 6 bases, with 4 bases lying between them. Germline V gene sequence: CDR1 SGHVS, CDR2 FQNEAQ. This CDR3 spans 12 amino acids. The DNA of the CDR3 is TGTGCCAGCAGCTTAGTAGCTCAGCCCCAGCATTTT. Its protein is CASSLVAQPQHF.

The rearrangement links TRBV5-1 to TRBJ2-7; 7 bases align to TRBD1. Germline lookup yields CDR1 SGHRS and CDR2 YFSETQ. The V and J ends lost 4 bases and 2 bases, in that order; junction bases with no gene match: 9. The CDR3 consists of 15 residues. CDR3 protein: CASSERTGFTYEQYF. In DNA, the CDR3 is TGCGCCAGCAGCGAAAGGACAGGTTTTACCTACGAGCAGTACTTC.

The chain employs TRBV9 and TRBJ1-1, with a tentative D call TRBD1 (6 bases). The CDR3 sequence is 16 residues long. Trimming cost V 0 bases and J 1 base, with 13 bases left between them. Germline lookup yields CDR1 SGDLS and CDR2 YYNGEE. The CDR3 coding sequence is TGTGCCAGCAGCGTAGATCTGAGGGGGACGAACACTGAAGCTTTCTTT. This sequence encodes CASSVDLRGTNTEAFF.

This clone has a single count. The V call is TRBV7-3, the J call TRBJ2-5; D is perhaps TRBD1 (6 bases). The V gene's germline CDR1 is SGHTA and CDR2 FQGTGA. The germline V and J ends were trimmed by 6 bases and 2 bases, with 13 bases remaining between them. This CDR3 comprises 14 residues. CDR3 region: CASRSPGAQETQYF. CDR3 nucleotides: TGTGCCAGCAGGAGTCCAGGGGCGCAAGAGACCCAGTACTTC. Based on the CDR3 plus reference TRBV7-3 and TRBJ2-5, the full variable domain is GAGVSQTPSNKVTEKGKYVELRCDPISGHTALYWYRQSLGQGPEFLIYFQGTGAADDSGLPNDRFFAVRPEGSVSTLKIQRTERGDSAVYLCASRSPGAQETQYFGPGTRLLVL.

V gene TRBV9 combines with J gene TRBJ2-3; 7 bases map to TRBD2. Germline V gene sequence: CDR1 SGDLS, CDR2 YYNGEE. Trimming took 3 bases from V and 2 from J; bases not matched to a gene: 9. The CDR3 covers 16 residues. In DNA, the CDR3 is TGTGCCAGCAGCGGTGGCGGGAGCCCCGACACAGATACGCAGTATTTT. Protein product: CASSGGGSPDTDTQYF.

The V gene is TRBV30, the J gene TRBJ2-5, with TRBD2 identical over 7 bases. V lost 2 bases, J lost 7 bases, and 7 bases stayed unmatched. This CDR3 has 13 residues. Germline CDR1 reads GTSNPN; CDR2 reads SVGIG (reference sequence). The CDR3 DNA reads TGTGCCTGGAGTCGGCGCCCGGGGGGGACCCAGTACTTC. The encoded protein is CAWSRRPGGTQYF.

The chain carries TRBV18 and TRBJ2-2, with no clear D. This CDR3 is built from 17 residues. Germline V gives CDR1 KGHSH, CDR2 LQKENI. V lost 1 base and J 6 bases, leaving 18 bases between the germline ends. The CDR3 region has the DNA TGTGCCAGCTCACCACAACGGCCCGGCCTCGGACCCGGGGAGCTGTTTTTT. Its protein product is CASSPQRPGLGPGELFF.